The next 28 T cell receptor beta chains were all read from a single sample in a study of T cell responses to AZD1222 COVID-19 vaccine. Data came from immunoSEQ multiplex PCR; TCRdb stores just in-frame clones and leaves some out. The sample has 96,000 or so clones; 80% to 90% are singletons. The specimen comprised peripheral blood, sampled on day 0 of AZD1222 vaccination. All receptors derive from an adult in good health.

This rearrangement joins TRBV3-1 (or the pseudogene TRBV3-2) to TRBJ1-2, with D tentatively TRBD1 (6 bases). Trimming took 0 bases from V and 0 from J, leaving 14 bases between them. Germline lookup yields CDR1 LGHDT and CDR2 YNNKEL (reference sequence). The CDR3 spans 17 residues. As DNA, the CDR3 is TGTGCCAGCAGCCAAGATCTTGGGGGGGCACCTAACTATGGCTACACCTTC. As protein: CASSQDLGGAPNYGYTF.

The chain has TRBV6-5 and TRBJ2-2; 9 bases line up with TRBD1. J lost 4 bases, V lost 6 bases, and 0 bases had no gene match. The CDR3 runs to 13 residues. In germline, CDR1 is MNHEY, CDR2 SVGAGI. The CDR3 is CASRDRGTGELFF. CDR3 sequence (DNA): TGTGCCAGCAGGGACAGGGGCACCGGGGAGCTGTTTTTT.

The chain has TRBV4-2 and TRBJ2-1; D is uncertain. V lost 0 bases, J lost 10 bases, and 7 bases lay in between. The CDR3 consists of 12 residues. CDR1 and CDR2 from the germline V gene are LGHNA and YNFKEQ. This chain's CDR3 is CASSQDLGEQFF. CDR3 nucleotide sequence: TGTGCCAGCAGCCAAGATCTAGGAGAGCAGTTCTTC.

The V and J genes are TRBV30 and TRBJ1-2; D is perhaps TRBD1 (5 bases). V lost 2 bases to trimming and J lost 4 bases, with 11 bases between them. CDR3 length: 13 residues. CDR1 GTSNPN and CDR2 SVGIG come from the germline V gene (reference sequence). This chain's CDR3 is CAWSPGGGYGYTF. For the CDR3, the DNA is TGTGCCTGGAGTCCGGGGGGAGGCTATGGCTACACCTTC.

The rearrangement links TRBV2 to TRBJ2-7, with a possible D match to TRBD1 (6 bases). The CDR3 has 12 residues. Per the germline V gene, CDR1 is SNHLY and CDR2 is FYNNEI. V was trimmed by 6 bases and J by 4 bases, leaving 10 bases between them. This chain's CDR3 is CASRSQGYEQYF. For the CDR3, the DNA is TGTGCCAGCAGATCACAGGGTTACGAGCAGTACTTC. The full variable domain, its missing parts supplied by reference TRBV2 and TRBJ2-7, is EPEVTQTPSHQVTQMGQEVILRCVPISNHLYFYWYRQILGQKVEFLVSFYNNEISEKSEIFDDQFSVERPDGSNFTLKIRSTKLEDSAMYFCASRSQGYEQYFGPGTRLTVT.

J is TRBJ2-2 and V is TRBV5-1; D unresolved. The V gene's germline CDR1 is SGHRS and CDR2 YFSETQ. The CDR3 covers 16 residues. Trimming took off 0 bases at V and 3 bases at J, with 12 bases between the two ends. The DNA for the CDR3 is TGCGCCAGCAGCTTGGTGTCCGCCTCTTACACCGGGGAGCTGTTTTTT. Amino acid sequence: CASSLVSASYTGELFF.

The V call is TRBV18, the J call TRBJ2-3; TRBD1 matches at 7 bases. V gave up 2 bases and J gave up 0 bases; unmatched junction bases: 2. Per the germline V gene, CDR1 is KGHSH and CDR2 is LQKENI. The CDR3 extends over 15 amino acids. The CDR3 DNA follows: TGTGCCAGCTCACCAGACAGGGATAGCACAGATACGCAGTATTTT. The encoded protein is CASSPDRDSTDTQYF. The complete variable domain, with remaining parts taken from reference TRBV18 and TRBJ2-3, reads NAGVMQNPRHLVRRRGQEARLRCSPMKGHSHVYWYRQLPEEGLKFMVYLQKENIIDESGMPKERFSAEFPKEGPSILRIQQVVRGDSAAYFCASSPDRDSTDTQYFGPGTRLTVL.

The chain uses TRBV12-3 or TRBV12-4 and TRBJ1-6, with D uncertain. CDR3 length equals 13 residues. Trimming cost V 3 bases and J 9 bases, with 9 bases left between them. The CDR3 coding sequence is TGTGCCAGCAGTTTGCCGGGCTTTTCACCCCTCCACTTT. This translates into CASSLPGFSPLHF.

The rearrangement links TRBV30 to TRBJ1-2; no clear D gene. The V end lost 1 base, the J end lost 1 base, and 7 bases lay between the germline ends. CDR3 length equals 13 residues. The germline gives CDR1 GTSNPN, CDR2 SVGIG (reference sequence). The CDR3 reads CAWSGGSNYGYTF. DNA of the CDR3: TGTGCCTGGAGTGGTGGGAGTAACTATGGCTACACCTTC.

This chain uses TRBV18 with TRBJ1-1, with a weak D call TRBD1 (5 bases). Trimming stripped 3 bases from V and 3 bases from J, with 11 bases between. CDR1 and CDR2 from the germline V gene are KGHSH and LQKENI. CDR3 length: 14 amino acids. The CDR3 loop reads CASSPPMGDTEAFF. The CDR3 nucleotides are TGTGCCAGCTCACCCCCCATGGGGGACACTGAAGCTTTCTTT.

V is TRBV12-3 or TRBV12-4 and J is TRBJ1-2; D is undetermined. V was cut by 6 bases and J by 6 bases, with 14 bases left in between. The CDR3 runs 13 residues. As DNA, the CDR3 is TGTGCCAGCAGGTACCCCGGGCCTCATGGCTACACCTTC. Encoded protein: CASRYPGPHGYTF.

The chain combines TRBV2 with TRBJ2-1, with 10 bases lining up with TRBD1. Germline CDR1 reads SNHLY; CDR2 reads FYNNEI. This CDR3 contains 13 residues. J was trimmed by 7 bases and V by 7 bases; bases with no gene match: 4. CDR3 DNA sequence: TGTGCCAGCAACCGACAGGGGGCGAATGAGCAGTTCTTC. Translation: CASNRQGANEQFF.

J is TRBJ1-2 and V is TRBV19; D gene unclear. The CDR3 is 17 residues long. The germline V gene encodes CDR1 LNHDA and CDR2 SQIVND (reference sequence). V shed 0 bases and J shed 0 bases, with 14 bases lying between them. The DNA of the CDR3 is TGTGCCAGTAGTATAGATCAGCTGCCAGCTCCTAACTATGGCTACACCTTC. Amino acid sequence: CASSIDQLPAPNYGYTF.

Remarks on this clone: Distinct nucleotide sequences in the sample also encode this CDR3. CDR3 protein: CASSLSEGTEAFF. Here the CDR3 DNA reads TGTGCCAGCAGCTTAAGCGAAGGCACTGAAGCTTTCTTT. The V call is TRBV7-3, the J call TRBJ1-1; D not certain. V was trimmed by 1 base and J by 4 bases, leaving 7 bases between them. The CDR3 is made up of 13 amino acids. Germline V CDR1 and CDR2: SGHTA, FQGTGA.

This clone was seen once. The J gene is TRBJ2-3, the V gene TRBV7-2; 7 nucleotides agree with TRBD2. This CDR3 contains 16 residues. The V gene end was trimmed by 2 bases and the J gene end by 2 bases; junction bases not matched to a gene: 7. CDR1 is SGHTA and CDR2 is FQGNSA in the germline V gene. The CDR3 loop is CASSLSPGLYTDTQYF. Here the CDR3 DNA reads TGTGCCAGCAGCTTATCCCCGGGACTATACACAGATACGCAGTATTTT.

The rearrangement links TRBV9 to TRBJ1-2, with D perhaps matching TRBD1 (6 bases). Germline V lookup: CDR1 SGDLS, CDR2 YYNGEE. The CDR3 is 11 residues long. V was clipped by 3 bases and J by 7 bases, with 7 bases between them. CDR3 bases: TGTGCCAGCAGCGGGACAGTTGGCTACACCTTC. Encoded protein: CASSGTVGYTF.

The chain uses TRBV11-2 and TRBJ2-7; possibly TRBD2 for D (6 bases). The CDR3 is 13 residues long. Germline lookup yields CDR1 SGHAT and CDR2 FQNNGV. Trimming cost V 5 bases and J 0 bases, with 8 bases left between them. CDR3 bases: TGTGCCAGCAGCCGTAGCGGCTCCTACGAGCAGTACTTC. This translates into CASSRSGSYEQYF.

V usage is TRBV2 and J usage is TRBJ1-1; D ambiguous. CDR3 length: 13 amino acids. Trimming removed 8 bases at V and 0 bases at J, with 10 bases between. CDR1 and CDR2 (germline): SNHLY, FYNNEI. CDR3 bases: TGTGCCAGCGGGGTAAGCGTGAACACTGAAGCTTTCTTT. The encoded protein is CASGVSVNTEAFF.

A word on this clone: Other nucleotide sequences from this sample produce the same CDR3. V is TRBV2 and J is TRBJ2-5; no reliable D call. Trimming stripped 8 bases from V and 5 bases from J, with 12 bases between. Per the germline V gene, CDR1 is SNHLY and CDR2 is FYNNEI. This CDR3 spans 12 amino acids. The chain's CDR3 is CASQTNEETQYF. CDR3 nucleotides: TGTGCCAGCCAGACAAATGAGGAGACCCAGTACTTC. Full variable domain (outside the CDR3, taken from reference TRBV2 and TRBJ2-5): EPEVTQTPSHQVTQMGQEVILRCVPISNHLYFYWYRQILGQKVEFLVSFYNNEISEKSEIFDDQFSVERPDGSNFTLKIRSTKLEDSAMYFCASQTNEETQYFGPGTRLLVL.

The chain employs TRBV11-3 and TRBJ2-1; TRBD2 might be the D (7 bases). Germline V CDR1 and CDR2: SGHNT, YENEEA. Trimming took 5 bases from V and 0 from J, leaving 20 bases between them. This CDR3 has 18 amino acids. The CDR3 region is CASSPRGWGGRSYNEQFF. CDR3 sequence (DNA): TGTGCCAGCAGCCCCCGTGGGTGGGGGGGGCGCTCCTACAATGAGCAGTTCTTC. Filled out from reference TRBV11-3 and TRBJ2-1, the complete variable domain reads EAGVVQSPRYKIIEKKQPVAFWCNPISGHNTLYWYLQNLGQGPELLIRYENEEAVDDSQLPKDRFSAERLKGVDSTLKIQPAELGDSAVYLCASSPRGWGGRSYNEQFFGPGTRLTVL.

J is TRBJ1-4 and V is TRBV6-6; D not certain. Germline CDR1 MNHNY, CDR2 SVGAGI (reference sequence). The CDR3 has 13 residues. V lost 0 bases and J lost 12, with 11 bases in between. CDR3 in amino acids: CASSYSVLEELFF. The CDR3 bases are TGTGCCAGCAGTTACTCGGTGTTAGAGGAACTGTTTTTT.

CDR3 sequence (DNA): TGTGCCAGTAGAAGGAATTTTGCAACTAATGAAAAACTGTTTTTT. It is translated as CASRRNFATNEKLFF. V and J are TRBV19 and TRBJ1-4; no firm D call. The germline gives CDR1 LNHDA, CDR2 SQIVND (reference sequence). V dropped 6 bases and J dropped 0 bases, with 11 bases sitting between them. The CDR3 is 15 amino acids. Looking up the rest from reference TRBV19 and TRBJ1-4 gives the full variable domain: DGGITQSPKYLFRKEGQNVTLSCEQNLNHDAMYWYRQDPGQGLRLIYYSQIVNDFQKGDIAEGYSVSREKKESFPLTVTSAQKNPTAFYLCASRRNFATNEKLFFGSGTQLSVL.

The gene calls are TRBV7-9 and TRBJ1-1, with 8 positions matching TRBD1. Losses at the gene ends were 5 bases for V and 1 base for J; bases not matched to a gene: 6. The CDR3 is 15 amino acids. Germline values: CDR1 SEHNR, CDR2 FQNEAQ (reference sequence). CDR3 loop: CASSPQTGANTEAFF. For the CDR3, the DNA is TGTGCCAGCAGCCCGCAGACAGGGGCGAACACTGAAGCTTTCTTT.

The V call is TRBV10-3, the J call TRBJ2-3; the D is unclear. The germline gives CDR1 ENHRY, CDR2 SYGVKD. The CDR3 spans 14 residues. V lost 2 bases, J lost 0 bases, and 6 bases lay in between. CDR3 coding DNA: TGTGCCATCAGTGAGACAGCTAGCACAGATACGCAGTATTTT. Its protein product is CAISETASTDTQYF.

As for this clone: Relative to the germline gene, one junction end is altered; a read error may explain this. CDR3 nucleotides: TGTGCTAGCAGCTTAGCGAGGAACAGGGAAGAGCTTAGCAATCAGCCCCAGCATTTT. Translated, it gives CASSLARNREELSNQPQHF. The chain recombines TRBV7-7 with TRBJ1-5; perhaps TRBD1 as D (6 bases). The germline V gene has CDR1 SSHAT and CDR2 FNYEAQ (reference sequence). The CDR3 has 19 amino acids.

The rearrangement joins TRBV30 to TRBJ1-5; D call uncertain. Trimming stripped 3 bases from V and 4 bases from J, with 10 bases between. Germline CDR1 is GTSNPN and CDR2 is SVGIG (reference sequence). This CDR3 is built from 13 residues. CDR3 region: CAWSPTWNQPQHF. As DNA, the CDR3 is TGTGCCTGGAGCCCGACCTGGAATCAGCCCCAGCATTTT.

The rearrangement joins TRBV6-5 to TRBJ1-2; 8 bases line up with TRBD1. Germline lookup yields CDR1 MNHEY and CDR2 SVGAGI. This CDR3 spans 13 amino acids. J gave up 2 bases and V 4 bases, and 0 bases lay outside the gene matches. For the CDR3, the DNA is TGTGCCAGCAGTTGGACAGGGAACTATGGCTACACCTTC. This encodes CASSWTGNYGYTF.

The chain has TRBV2 and TRBJ1-1, with a possible D match to TRBD1 (5 bases). This CDR3 region has 13 residues. Germline V gives CDR1 SNHLY, CDR2 FYNNEI. Trimming removed 4 bases from V and 1 base from J, with 7 bases in between. The CDR3 coding sequence is TGTGCCAGCAGTGCCAGGGAGAACACTGAAGCTTTCTTT. This codes for CASSARENTEAFF.